This entry concerns a single TCR beta chain. The antigen is not known. This sample is part of a study of T cell responses to AZD1222 COVID-19 vaccine. The repertoire was sequenced with immunoSEQ multiplex PCR; TCRdb's copy has only in-frame clones and lacks some. The data show around 160,000 clones, with 88% seen just once and more than 5% held by the top ten. V lost 0 bases and J lost 2, with 19 bases in between. The germline gives CDR1 LGHNA, CDR2 YNFKEQ. The CDR3 extends over 18 amino acids. Whole-study findings and limits: Scientists sampled the repertoires only once the peak T cell response had passed. Among vaccine-associated CD4 TCRs, coverage spanned spike, with dominance at 160-218 and 743-854.

The chain joins TRBV4-2 to TRBJ2-5; a weak D match, TRBD2 (6 bases). The input for sequencing was peripheral blood, taken on day 0 of AZD1222 vaccination. This clonotype was obtained from an adult in good health. The CDR3 bases are TGTGCCAGCAGCCAAGAAGGTGGGAGGACCCAGCGGCAAGAGACCCAGTACTTC. Residues: CASSQEGGRTQRQETQYF.